A selection of T cell receptor beta chains follows, all from one sample in a study of T cells in Graves' hyperthyroidism and ophthalmopathy. TCRdb re-derived calls from the multiplex PCR reads in MiXCR, one entry per CDR3 protein. The data show 700,000 to 950,000 distinct CDR3 sequences, approximately 36% seen once. The source material was blood. The receptors come from a woman aged 40 to 55 with Graves' hyperthyroidism. Each CDR3 is given with its conserved first and last residue. A D gene is named only where the DNA matches it firmly. Where a row states a size, it is once, few, many or the class of an expanded clone; other rows omit it.

>TRBV7-2|many|TRBD1|TRBJ2-5
CASSSGQGFETQYF
TGTGCCAGCAGCTCGGGACAGGGTTTCGAGACCCAGTACTTC
>TRBV20-1|many|TRBD2|TRBJ2-5
CSALTGTSGLETQYF
TGCAGTGCTCTAACCGGGACTAGCGGGTTGGAGACCCAGTACTTC
>TRBV20-1|-|TRBD2|TRBJ2-7
CSGWAGGITGEQYF
TGCAGTGGATGGGCGGGAGGGATCACGGGTGAGCAGTACTTC
>TRBV25-1|many|-|TRBJ2-2
CASSVGSPVLFF
TGTGCCAGCAGTGTAGGGTCCCCGGTGCTGTTTTTT
>TRBV10-3|few|-|TRBJ2-2
CAATGMQGHTGELFF
TGTGCGGCGACCGGTATGCAGGGCCACACCGGGGAGCTGTTTTTT
>TRBV10-1|once|-|TRBJ2-2
CALGLGSGELFF
TGTGCCTTAGGTCTGGGGTCCGGGGAGCTGTTTTTT
>TRBV9|few|TRBD2|TRBJ2-2
CASSVDGGAVTGELFF
TGTGCCAGCAGCGTAGACGGGGGGGCCGTGACCGGGGAGCTGTTTTTT
>TRBV20-1|-|-|TRBJ2-5
CSARDLVGGAQETQYF
TGCAGTGCTAGAGATCTAGTGGGCGGGGCGCAAGAGACCCAGTACTTC
>TRBV12-3/TRBV12-4|many|-|TRBJ2-5
CASSTVEETQYF
TGTGCCAGCAGTACAGTTGAAGAGACCCAGTACTTC
>TRBV7-9|many|-|TRBJ1-1
CASSSRQLVNTEAFF
TGTGCCAGCAGCTCGAGACAGCTCGTGAACACTGAAGCTTTCTTT
>TRBV11-2|once|TRBD1|TRBJ1-2
CASSSSSGGYYGYTF
TGTGCCAGCAGCTCATCCTCAGGGGGCTACTATGGCTACACCTTC
>TRBV12-3/TRBV12-4|-|-|TRBJ1-5
CASSLSSVYSNQPQHF
TGTGCCAGCAGTTTATCATCCGTCTATAGCAATCAGCCCCAGCATTTT
>TRBV12-3/TRBV12-4|few|TRBD1|TRBJ2-5
CASTPFRGTEETQYF
TGTGCCAGCACCCCATTCCGTGGGACAGAAGAGACCCAGTACTTC
>TRBV2|few|-|TRBJ1-5
CASSKSRDTEQPQHF
TGTGCCAGCAGTAAAAGCCGGGACACAGAACAGCCCCAGCATTTT
>TRBV4-1|-|TRBD2|TRBJ2-7
CASSAPSGRYEQYF
TGCGCCAGCAGCGCGCCTAGCGGGAGATACGAGCAGTACTTC
>TRBV6-5|-|TRBD1|TRBJ1-2
CASSYSEGAYGYTF
TGTGCCAGCAGTTACTCGGAGGGGGCCTATGGCTACACCTTC
>TRBV7-9|once|-|TRBJ1-4
CASSITPGATNEKLFF
TGTGCCAGCAGTATCACACCCGGGGCAACTAATGAAAAACTGTTTTTT
>TRBV4-3|-|-|TRBJ1-1
CASSQGAWRTTEAFF
TGCGCCAGCAGCCAAGGGGCCTGGCGGACCACTGAAGCTTTCTTT
>TRBV19|few|-|TRBJ1-1
CASGGQGGWSTEAFF
TGTGCCAGCGGGGGTCAGGGAGGATGGAGCACTGAAGCTTTCTTT
>TRBV7-2|many|TRBD1|TRBJ2-2
CASSLPRGQIGELFF
TGTGCCAGCAGCTTACCCAGGGGGCAGATCGGGGAGCTGTTTTTT
>TRBV5-1|-|-|TRBJ2-7
CASTAWGVGPGGEQYF
TGTGCCAGCACCGCTTGGGGGGTAGGCCCAGGAGGGGAGCAGTACTTC
>TRBV29-1|-|TRBD1|TRBJ1-6
CSVSGQGKNNSPLHF
TGCAGCGTCTCTGGACAGGGGAAAAATAATTCACCCCTCCACTTT
>TRBV20-1|many|-|TRBJ2-6
CSAMGWGLESGANVLTF
TGCAGTGCTATGGGGTGGGGGCTGGAGTCTGGGGCCAACGTCCTGACTTTC
>TRBV5-1|few|-|TRBJ2-5
CASSLEQPWETQYF
TGCGCCAGCAGCTTGGAGCAACCATGGGAGACCCAGTACTTC
>TRBV11-2|few|-|TRBJ2-5
CASSLDSRRGTQYF
TGTGCCAGCAGCTTAGATTCTAGGAGGGGGACCCAGTACTTC
>TRBV28|-|-|TRBJ1-6
CASSTLGYNSPLHF
TGTGCCAGCAGCACTTTGGGCTATAATTCACCCCTCCACTTT
>TRBV10-3|many|TRBD2|TRBJ2-2
CAISEQRGGRTGELFF
TGTGCCATCAGTGAGCAACGGGGGGGGCGCACCGGGGAGCTGTTTTTT
>TRBV19|many|-|TRBJ2-5
CASSMSARAYQETQYF
TGTGCCAGTAGTATGTCGGCTAGGGCGTACCAAGAGACCCAGTACTTC
>TRBV28|-|TRBD1|TRBJ1-6
CASSSQGDYSPLHF
TGTGCCAGCAGTTCACAGGGGGACTATTCACCCCTCCACTTT
>TRBV12-3/TRBV12-4|-|-|TRBJ2-5
CASSLEAIQETQYF
TGTGCCAGCAGTTTAGAGGCCATCCAAGAGACCCAGTACTTC
>TRBV5-1|-|TRBD1|TRBJ2-5
CASSSSGTGVETQYF
TGTGCCAGCAGCTCCTCCGGGACAGGGGTAGAGACCCAGTACTTC
>TRBV10-3|-|-|TRBJ2-6
CAPWVGPGANVLTF
TGTGCCCCCTGGGTAGGGCCCGGGGCCAACGTCCTGACTTTC
>TRBV12-5|many|-|TRBJ1-5
CASGLAGNQPQHF
TGTGCTAGTGGTTTGGCCGGGAATCAGCCCCAGCATTTT
>TRBV12-3/TRBV12-4|-|-|TRBJ1-6
CASSFGRTNLHF
TGTGCCAGCAGTTTCGGGAGGACCAACCTCCACTTT
>TRBV7-9|many|-|TRBJ1-5
CASSSSRDVSPQHF
TGTGCCAGCAGCTCGTCCCGGGACGTTTCGCCCCAGCATTTT
>TRBV9|many|TRBD1|TRBJ1-1
CASSVGDRGQAFF
TGTGCCAGCAGCGTAGGGGACAGGGGGCAAGCTTTCTTT
>TRBV7-9|many|TRBD1|TRBJ1-2
CASSRTGGDYGYTF
TGTGCCAGCAGTCGGACAGGGGGGGACTATGGCTACACCTTC
>TRBV28|-|-|TRBJ2-7
CASSTGHGPTYEQYF
TGTGCCAGCAGTACCGGACATGGCCCCACCTACGAGCAGTACTTC
>TRBV7-2|-|-|TRBJ1-3
CASRLQATSSGNTIYF
TGTGCCAGCAGATTACAGGCAACGTCCTCTGGAAACACCATATATTTT
>TRBV15|-|TRBD1|TRBJ1-2
CATSRFEGTGTGYTF
TGTGCCACCAGCAGATTCGAGGGGACAGGCACTGGCTACACCTTC
>TRBV11-2|few|-|TRBJ2-7
CASSLSSGWNYEQYF
TGTGCCAGCAGCTTGTCCTCAGGGTGGAATTACGAGCAGTACTTC
>TRBV4-3|many|-|TRBJ1-3
CASSQGDNRNTIYF
TGCGCCAGCAGCCAAGGGGACAACCGAAACACCATATATTTT
>TRBV6-1|-|-|TRBJ1-5
CASRPLAQPQHF
TGTGCCAGCCGCCCCTTAGCCCAGCCCCAGCATTTT
>TRBV11-1|-|TRBD2|TRBJ2-5
CASSPAGLAGLETQYF
TGTGCCAGCAGCCCTGCCGGACTAGCGGGACTAGAGACCCAGTACTTC
>TRBV6-5|-|-|TRBJ1-6
CASSLLGLYNSPLHF
TGTGCCAGCAGTTTACTAGGCCTGTATAATTCACCCCTCCACTTT
>TRBV24-1|-|TRBD1|TRBJ1-2
CASSETGRDGYTF
TGTGCCAGCAGCGAGACAGGGCGAGATGGCTACACCTTC
>TRBV18|-|-|TRBJ2-7
CASSPGNGVGDYEQYF
TGTGCCAGCTCACCAGGTAATGGGGTTGGAGACTACGAGCAGTACTTC
>TRBV10-3|few|-|TRBJ2-7
CASRRLAQPLGEQYF
TGTGCCAGCCGTCGGCTAGCGCAACCCTTAGGCGAGCAGTACTTC
>TRBV20-1|-|-|TRBJ1-5
CSASLGGMGGEGNQPQHF
TGCAGTGCTAGCTTAGGTGGGATGGGGGGGGAGGGCAATCAGCCCCAGCATTTT
>TRBV5-6|many|-|TRBJ2-6
CASSLVFPSGANVLTF
TGTGCCAGCAGCTTGGTCTTCCCCTCTGGGGCCAACGTCCTGACTTTC
>TRBV7-6|many|-|TRBJ1-2
CASSLDTSGSPSYGYTF
TGTGCCAGCAGCTTAGATACTTCAGGCAGTCCCTCCTATGGCTACACCTTC
>TRBV3-1|few|TRBD1|TRBJ2-7
CASSQDWGQGAWEQYF
TGTGCCAGCAGCCAAGATTGGGGACAGGGGGCGTGGGAGCAGTACTTC
>TRBV10-3|-|-|TRBJ2-7
CAIKNTDSDEQYF
TGTGCCATCAAGAATACGGACAGCGATGAGCAGTACTTC
>TRBV6-1|-|-|TRBJ1-5
CASSRDLGDNQPQHF
TGTGCCAGCAGTAGGGACCTTGGGGACAATCAGCCCCAGCATTTT
>TRBV25-1|many|-|TRBJ2-5
CASSVWGQGETQYF
TGTGCCAGCAGTGTTTGGGGGCAGGGGGAGACCCAGTACTTC
>TRBV12-3/TRBV12-4|many|TRBD1|TRBJ2-7
CASARTGSYEQYF
TGTGCCAGCGCCCGGACAGGCTCCTACGAGCAGTACTTC
>TRBV6-5|-|-|TRBJ1-5
CASSPHDSSNQPQHF
TGTGCCAGCAGTCCGCATGACAGTAGCAATCAGCCCCAGCATTTT
>TRBV6-6|many|-|TRBJ1-5
CASSSNLQPQHF
TGTGCCAGCAGTTCCAACCTTCAGCCCCAGCATTTT
>TRBV19|-|-|TRBJ1-1
CASSMQGRRGNTEAFF
TGTGCCAGTAGTATGCAGGGGCGGAGGGGGAACACTGAAGCTTTCTTT